This T cell receptor beta chain stems from a study of OX40 agonist ivuxolimab in advanced cancers. Study overall: Patients in the trial were receiving intravenous ivuxolimab every 2 weeks, at doses of 0.01 to 10 mg/kg. Prior anti-PD-1, anti-PD-L1 or anti-CTLA-4 therapy was allowed; about 39% had some.

Germline assignment: CDR1 LNHDA and CDR2 SQIVND (reference sequence). The CDR3 totals 15 residues. V lost 2 bases, J lost 1 base, and 11 bases lay in between. Sequencing used immunoSEQ multiplex PCR; TCRdb keeps in-frame clones, though not all of them. The profile shows approximately 76,000 clones, approximately 89% of them singletons. Blood was sampled at baseline, cycle 4 day 1, and cycle 7 day 1. This chain connects TRBV19 to TRBJ1-1; D gene uncertain. This sequence was found in an adult with an advanced solid tumor such as melanoma, head and neck, liver or kidney cancer. The specimen comprised CD4+ or CD8+ T cells sorted from blood, sampled in a trial of the OX40 agonist ivuxolimab. The CDR3 region has the DNA TGTGCCAGTAGTATACTCGGGGTATCGAACACTGAAGCTTTCTTT. Translation gives CASSILGVSNTEAFF.